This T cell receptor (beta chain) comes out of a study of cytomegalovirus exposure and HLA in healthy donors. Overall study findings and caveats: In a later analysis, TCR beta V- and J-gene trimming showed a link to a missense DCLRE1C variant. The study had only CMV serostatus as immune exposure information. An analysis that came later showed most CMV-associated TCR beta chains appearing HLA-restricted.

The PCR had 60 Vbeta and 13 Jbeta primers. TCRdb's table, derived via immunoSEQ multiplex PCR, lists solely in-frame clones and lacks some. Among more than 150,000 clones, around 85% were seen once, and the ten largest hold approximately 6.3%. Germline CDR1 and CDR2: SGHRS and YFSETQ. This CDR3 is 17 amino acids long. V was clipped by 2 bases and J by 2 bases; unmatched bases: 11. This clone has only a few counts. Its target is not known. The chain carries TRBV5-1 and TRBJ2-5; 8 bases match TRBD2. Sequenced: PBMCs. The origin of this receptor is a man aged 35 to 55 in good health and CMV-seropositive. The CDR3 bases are TGCGCCAGCAGCTTTCGCCCCAGCGGGGGTTCTCAAGAGACCCAGTACTTC. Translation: CASSFRPSGGSQETQYF.